This TCR beta chain was retrieved from a study of cytomegalovirus exposure and HLA in healthy donors. About the research overall: About 180 million T cells yielded about 120 million unique TCR beta sequences, as an earlier analysis found.

Details on this clone: Its antigen is as yet unknown.

With 60 Vbeta and 13 Jbeta primers, the PCR was carried out. Profiled with immunoSEQ multiplex PCR; TCRdb holds only in-frame clones, not every one. The profile covers some 220,000 clones, with 70% to 90% appearing a single time and 0.24% taken by the ten largest. Regarding the study as a whole: Most subjects' HLA-A and HLA-B alleles were reportedly predicted from TCR beta sequences.

This CDR3 has 15 amino acids. Germline values: CDR1 SGHDT, CDR2 YYEEEE. Trimming at V came to 4 bases and at J to 0 bases, leaving 3 bases not matched to a gene. All donors participated as healthy donors of bone marrow. The sequence derives from a girl aged 2 to 10 in good health and CMV-seronegative. Sequenced material: PBMCs. V usage is TRBV5-6 and J usage is TRBJ2-3, with TRBD2 identical over 9 bases. The CDR3 DNA reads as TGTGCCAGCAGCACCAGCGGGGGGAGCACAGATACGCAGTATTTT. Translation: CASSTSGGSTDTQYF.